This T cell receptor beta chain was captured by sequencing in a study of blood T cell repertoires in COVID-19. About the research overall: In each case, the material was cDNA or gDNA derived from T cells, B-cell-depleted T cells, or PBMCs.

Authors' data handling: Using reference gene primer amplification, nucleated cell counts were estimated. The repertoire was sequenced with immunoSEQ multiplex PCR; TCRdb's copy has only in-frame clones and lacks some. V and J calls and clone size follow that table, whereas D and trimming were derived from the DNA. The table shows about 130,000 clones, with about 83% occurring only once. This sequence originates from a human donor in a cohort sampled during active COVID-19. The sequencing input was peripheral blood.

CDR3 amino acids: CASSLESGAFYEQYF. In DNA form, the CDR3 reads TGTGCCAGCAGCCTCGAAAGCGGGGCTTTCTACGAGCAGTACTTC. The chain uses TRBV4-2 and TRBJ2-7; 7 bases are a match to TRBD2. Germline assignment: CDR1 LGHNA and CDR2 YNFKEQ. V lost 4 bases and J lost 3; bases outside the gene matches: 9. This CDR3 is 15 amino acids long.